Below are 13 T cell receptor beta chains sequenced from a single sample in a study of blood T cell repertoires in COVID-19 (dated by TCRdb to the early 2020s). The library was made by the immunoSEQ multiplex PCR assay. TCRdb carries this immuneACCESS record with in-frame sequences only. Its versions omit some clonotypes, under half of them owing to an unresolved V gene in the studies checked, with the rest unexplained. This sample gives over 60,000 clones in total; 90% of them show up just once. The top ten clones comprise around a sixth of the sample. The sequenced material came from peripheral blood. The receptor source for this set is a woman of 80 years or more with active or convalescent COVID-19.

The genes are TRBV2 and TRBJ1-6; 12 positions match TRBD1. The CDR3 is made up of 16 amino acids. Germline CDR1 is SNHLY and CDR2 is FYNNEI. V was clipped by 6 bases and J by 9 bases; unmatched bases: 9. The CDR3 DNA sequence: TGTGCCAGCAGCCTGGGACAGGGGGCCTTGAGTTCACCCCTCCACTTT. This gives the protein CASSLGQGALSSPLHF.

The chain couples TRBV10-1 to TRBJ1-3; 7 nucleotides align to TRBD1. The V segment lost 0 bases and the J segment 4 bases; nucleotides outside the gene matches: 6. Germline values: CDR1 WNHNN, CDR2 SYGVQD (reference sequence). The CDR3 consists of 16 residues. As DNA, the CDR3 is TGCGCCAGCAGTGAGTCGATCAGGGGGGACGGAAACACCATATATTTT. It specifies CASSESIRGDGNTIYF.

CDR3 coding DNA: TGTGCCAGCAGCCAGGACAGGGGGCGCAGAAGCGAGCAGTACTTC. Protein product: CASSQDRGRRSEQYF. J is TRBJ2-7 and V is TRBV3-1 (or the pseudogene TRBV3-2); 11 bases match TRBD1. Germline lookup yields CDR1 LGHDT and CDR2 YNNKEL (reference sequence). With V trimmed by 3 bases and J by 6 bases, 7 bases remained unmatched. This CDR3 contains 15 residues.

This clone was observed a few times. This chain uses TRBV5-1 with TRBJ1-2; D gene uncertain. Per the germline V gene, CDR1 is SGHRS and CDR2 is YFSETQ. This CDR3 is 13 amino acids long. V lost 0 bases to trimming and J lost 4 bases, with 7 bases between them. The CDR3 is CASSLGDSYGYTF. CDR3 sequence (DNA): TGCGCCAGCAGCTTGGGCGACTCCTATGGCTACACCTTC.

CDR3 protein: CASTLGGEIYEQYF. The DNA of the CDR3 is TGTGCCAGCACCCTTGGAGGGGAGATCTACGAGCAGTACTTC. The J gene is TRBJ2-7, the V gene TRBV7-3; maybe TRBD2 (6 bases). CDR1 SGHTA and CDR2 FQGTGA come from the germline V gene. The CDR3 spans 14 residues. Trimming took off 7 bases at V and 3 bases at J, with 16 bases between the two ends.

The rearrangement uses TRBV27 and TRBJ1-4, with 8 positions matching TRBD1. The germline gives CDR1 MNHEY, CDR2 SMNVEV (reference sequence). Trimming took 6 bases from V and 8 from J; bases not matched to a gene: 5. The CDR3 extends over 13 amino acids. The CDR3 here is CASSPGTGEKLFF. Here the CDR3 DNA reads TGTGCCAGCAGCCCCGGGACAGGCGAAAAACTGTTTTTT.

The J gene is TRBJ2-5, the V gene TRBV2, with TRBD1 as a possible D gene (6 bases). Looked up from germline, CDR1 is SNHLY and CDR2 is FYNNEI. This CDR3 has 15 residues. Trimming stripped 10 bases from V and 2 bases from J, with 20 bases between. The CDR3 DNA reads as TGTGCCACATTACGAGGGCAGGGGAGACAAGAGACCCAGTACTTC. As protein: CATLRGQGRQETQYF.

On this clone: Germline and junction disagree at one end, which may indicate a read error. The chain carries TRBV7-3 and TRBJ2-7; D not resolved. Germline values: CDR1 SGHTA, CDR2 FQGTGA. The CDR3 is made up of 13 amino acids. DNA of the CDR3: TGTGCCAGCAGTTTAACCGCGATTAACGAGCAGTACTTC. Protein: CASSLTAINEQYF.

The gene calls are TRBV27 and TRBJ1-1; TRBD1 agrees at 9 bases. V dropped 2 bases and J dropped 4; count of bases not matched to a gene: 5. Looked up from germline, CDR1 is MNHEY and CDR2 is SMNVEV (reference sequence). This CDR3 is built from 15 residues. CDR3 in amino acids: CASSLVGTGPTEAFF. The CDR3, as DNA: TGTGCCAGCAGTTTAGTGGGGACAGGGCCCACTGAAGCTTTCTTT.

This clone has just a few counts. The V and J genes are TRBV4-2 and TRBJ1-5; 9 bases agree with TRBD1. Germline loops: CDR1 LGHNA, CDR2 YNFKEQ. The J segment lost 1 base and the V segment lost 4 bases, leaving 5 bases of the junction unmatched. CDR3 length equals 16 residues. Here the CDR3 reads CASSRSTGGSNQPQHF. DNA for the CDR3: TGTGCCAGCAGCCGATCGACAGGGGGAAGCAATCAGCCCCAGCATTTT.

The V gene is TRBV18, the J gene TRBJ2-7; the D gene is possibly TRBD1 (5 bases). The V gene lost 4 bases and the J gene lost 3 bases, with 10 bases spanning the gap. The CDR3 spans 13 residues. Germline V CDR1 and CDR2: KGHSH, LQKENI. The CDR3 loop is CASSLDRSYEQYF. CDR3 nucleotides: TGTGCCAGCTCACTCGACAGAAGCTACGAGCAGTACTTC.

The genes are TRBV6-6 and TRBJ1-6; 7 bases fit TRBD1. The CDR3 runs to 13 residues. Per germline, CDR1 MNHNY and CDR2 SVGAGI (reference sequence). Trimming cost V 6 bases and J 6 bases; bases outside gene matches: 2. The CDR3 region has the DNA TGTGCCAGCAGGACAGGGTCTAATTCACCCCTCCACTTT. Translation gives CASRTGSNSPLHF.

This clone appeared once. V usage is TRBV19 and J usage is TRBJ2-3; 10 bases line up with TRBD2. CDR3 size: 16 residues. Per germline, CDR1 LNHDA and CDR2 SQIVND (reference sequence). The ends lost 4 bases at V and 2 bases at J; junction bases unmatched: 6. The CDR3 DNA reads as TGTGCCAGTAGTAATGAACTAGCGGGGTACACAGATACGCAGTATTTT. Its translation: CASSNELAGYTDTQYF. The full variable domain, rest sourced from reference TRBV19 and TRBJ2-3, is DGGITQSPKYLFRKEGQNVTLSCEQNLNHDAMYWYRQDPGQGLRLIYYSQIVNDFQKGDIAEGYSVSREKKESFPLTVTSAQKNPTAFYLCASSNELAGYTDTQYFGPGTRLTVL.